This TCR beta chain was obtained from a study of response to subunit inactivated influenza vaccine. MiXCR, applied by TCRdb to the RT-PCR reads, yields one record per CDR3 protein. The data hold roughly 190,000 distinct CDR3 sequences, with approximately 12% observed a single time. CDR3 length: 15 amino acids. Trimming cost V 5 bases and J 5 bases; bases outside gene matches: 10. The data also belong to a second study, concerning T cells expressing NK-cell markers. That paper adds: Libraries used 5'RACE template switching adding universal primer site and UMIs. Sorted CD3+CD56+NKG2C+, CD3+CD56+NKG2C- and CD3+CD56-NKG2C+ T-cell subsets were beta-chain profiled. It is unclear if expanded NKG2C-expressing clones target HCMV antigens.

The V call is TRBV12-3 or TRBV12-4, the J call TRBJ1-2; 8 bases are a match to TRBD1. The clonotype originates from a man aged 45 to 65 who received an inactivated influenza vaccine. Source: CD8+ T cells sorted from PBMCs, taken approximately 12 days after vaccination. The CDR3 DNA follows: TGTGCCAGCAGTGATGGGACAGGCAAATTTTATGGCTACACCTTC. It is translated as CASSDGTGKFYGYTF.